Listed below are T cell receptor beta chains from one sample, sequenced in a study of blood T cell repertoires in COVID-19. Profiled with immunoSEQ multiplex PCR; TCRdb holds only in-frame clones, not every one. The repertoire holds some 100,000 clones, with about 89% as singletons. The sequenced sample consisted of peripheral blood. Receptors originate from a human donor with acute or convalescent COVID-19. The donor label of this sample is uncertain. The CDR3 runs from the conserved cysteine through the conserved F or W. The D gene is left open where the match is weak. The size field is filled for only some rows; it gives once, few, many or a size class.

TRBV19	.	TRBD1	TRBJ1-5	15	CASSRGTGGHQPQHF	TGTGCCAGTAGTAGGGGGACAGGGGGTCATCAGCCCCAGCATTTT
TRBV27	.	.	TRBJ1-1	15	CASSLLAGSETEAFF	TGTGCCAGCAGTTTATTGGCAGGATCGGAAACTGAAGCTTTCTTT
TRBV24-1	.	.	TRBJ2-7	19	CATSDFAPTRGLPSYEQYF	TGTGCCACCAGTGATTTTGCCCCGACCAGGGGCCTTCCATCCTACGAGCAGTACTTC
TRBV7-6	.	.	TRBJ1-4	15	CASSSYSATNEKLFF	TGTGCCAGCAGCTCATACTCGGCAACTAATGAAAAACTGTTTTTT
TRBV5-4	.	.	TRBJ1-3	14	CASSSQGAGNTIYF	TGTGCCAGCAGCTCACAGGGCGCTGGAAACACCATATATTTT
TRBV28	.	.	TRBJ2-3	13	CASSWSHTDTQYF	TGTGCCAGCAGCTGGAGCCACACAGATACGCAGTATTTT
TRBV7-2	.	.	TRBJ1-2	15	CASSLVGGADYGYTF	TGTGCCAGCAGCTTAGTAGGGGGGGCCGACTATGGCTACACCTTC
TRBV18	once	.	TRBJ2-5	13	CASSPQRRETQYF	TGTGCCAGCTCACCACAGAGGCGGGAGACCCAGTACTTC
TRBV5-1	.	.	TRBJ2-1	16	CASSRGTWESRNEQFF	TGCGCCAGCAGCCGGGGTACCTGGGAGTCGCGCAATGAGCAGTTCTTC
TRBV18	.	.	TRBJ2-3	14	CASSPPSGTDTQYF	TGTGCCAGCTCACCACCTAGCGGCACAGATACGCAGTATTTT
TRBV5-4	.	TRBD1	TRBJ2-3	18	CASSLRQGMTENTDTQYF	TGTGCCAGCAGCTTGAGACAGGGAATGACCGAAAACACAGATACGCAGTATTTT
TRBV5-1	.	TRBD1	TRBJ1-2	15	CASSLWTGGHYGYTF	TGCGCCAGCAGCTTATGGACAGGGGGTCACTATGGCTACACCTTC
TRBV18	once	.	TRBJ1-4	15	CASSPMGGTNEKLFF	TGTGCCAGCTCACCAATGGGGGGAACTAATGAAAAACTGTTTTTT
TRBV30	.	TRBD1	TRBJ1-4	13	CAWSRQGGEKLFF	TGTGCCTGGAGTAGACAGGGCGGTGAAAAACTGTTTTTT
TRBV5-6	once	.	TRBJ2-5	14	CASSLVVEQETQYF	TGTGCCAGCAGCTTGGTTGTAGAACAAGAGACCCAGTACTTC
TRBV7-9	.	.	TRBJ1-6	13	CASSQGRDSPLHF	TGTGCCAGCAGTCAGGGGAGGGATTCACCCCTCCACTTT
TRBV7-9	.	.	TRBJ2-3	11	CASSDTDTQYF	TGTGCCAGCAGCGACACGGATACGCAGTATTTT
TRBV2	.	TRBD1	TRBJ2-7	14	CASSVGTGAYEQYF	TGTGCCAGCAGTGTGGGGACAGGGGCTTACGAGCAGTACTTC
TRBV15	.	TRBD1	TRBJ1-4	15	CATSRGDSSNEKLFF	TGTGCCACCAGCAGAGGGGACAGTTCTAATGAAAAACTGTTTTTT
TRBV19	once	.	TRBJ1-5	14	CASSIRVSNQPQHF	TGTGCCAGTAGTATTCGGGTTAGCAATCAGCCCCAGCATTTT
TRBV20-1	.	.	TRBJ2-3	16	CSASVGGPSFSDTQYF	TGCAGTGCTAGTGTGGGGGGGCCGTCGTTTTCAGATACGCAGTATTTT
TRBV6-5	.	.	TRBJ1-6	15	CASSFRHIGNSPLHF	TGTGCCAGCAGTTTCAGGCATATTGGGAATTCACCCCTCCACTTT
TRBV5-5	.	.	TRBJ1-1	15	CASSFNGGPDTEAFF	TGTGCCAGCAGCTTTAATGGGGGCCCGGACACTGAAGCTTTCTTT
TRBV7-2	few	TRBD1	TRBJ2-7	19	CASSLERAPPGQGSYEQYF	TGTGCCAGCAGCTTAGAACGTGCTCCGCCGGGACAGGGTTCCTACGAGCAGTACTTC
TRBV5-5	.	TRBD2	TRBJ2-7	14	CASSFGLAEVEQYF	TGTGCCAGCAGCTTCGGACTAGCGGAGGTAGAGCAGTACTTC
TRBV3-1/TRBV3-2	.	.	TRBJ1-6	14	CASSQLYENSPLHF	TGTGCCAGCAGCCAACTTTACGAGAATTCACCCCTCCACTTT
TRBV6-5	.	TRBD1	TRBJ1-3	15	CASSYSGGQGDTIYF	TGTGCCAGCAGTTACTCAGGGGGTCAGGGGGACACCATATATTTT
TRBV2	.	TRBD1	TRBJ2-6	18	CASSWTGGASSGANVLTF	TGTGCCAGCAGCTGGACAGGGGGCGCGTCCTCTGGGGCCAACGTCCTGACTTTC
TRBV27	.	TRBD1	TRBJ2-6	15	CASSTQGAGANVLTF	TGTGCCAGCAGTACCCAGGGGGCTGGGGCCAACGTCCTGACTTTC
TRBV27	.	TRBD2	TRBJ2-5	18	CASSPQTSGGDRQETQYF	TGTGCCAGCAGTCCTCAGACTAGCGGGGGTGATCGACAAGAGACCCAGTACTTC
TRBV5-1	.	TRBD1	TRBJ1-3	15	CASSQQGASGNTIYF	TGCGCCAGCAGCCAGCAGGGGGCCTCTGGAAACACCATATATTTT
TRBV7-9	.	TRBD1	TRBJ1-5	15	CASSTSGTGDQPQHF	TGTGCCAGCAGCACCTCCGGGACAGGGGATCAGCCCCAGCATTTT
TRBV9	.	TRBD1	TRBJ2-7	14	CASSGGQGVYEQYF	TGTGCCAGCAGCGGGGGACAGGGGGTATACGAGCAGTACTTC
TRBV2	.	TRBD1	TRBJ1-2	14	CASRIDRDRNGYTF	TGTGCCAGCAGGATTGACAGGGATAGGAATGGCTACACCTTC
TRBV6-5	.	TRBD2	TRBJ2-5	15	CASGGLAGPQETQYF	TGTGCCAGCGGCGGACTAGCGGGGCCCCAAGAGACCCAGTACTTC
TRBV6-2/TRBV6-3	once	TRBD2	TRBJ2-1	14	CASSYSGGDNEQFF	TGTGCCAGCAGTTACTCCGGGGGGGATAATGAGCAGTTCTTC
TRBV19	once	.	TRBJ1-2	12	CASSIGDYGYTF	TGTGCCAGTAGTATAGGCGACTATGGCTACACCTTC
TRBV11-2	.	TRBD1	TRBJ2-7	15	CASTRIPTGGYEQYF	TGTGCCAGCACGCGAATTCCGACAGGGGGCTACGAGCAGTACTTC
TRBV2	.	.	TRBJ2-5	13	CASSGGGLGTQYF	TGTGCCAGCAGTGGAGGTGGCCTGGGGACCCAGTACTTC
TRBV28	.	.	TRBJ1-5	17	CASSPLAIRGLGQPQHF	TGTGCCAGCAGCCCCTTGGCCATCAGAGGGCTAGGTCAGCCCCAGCATTTT
TRBV5-4	.	.	TRBJ2-1	15	CASSTTKNSYNEQFF	TGTGCCAGCAGCACCACTAAGAACTCCTACAATGAGCAGTTCTTC
TRBV27	.	.	TRBJ2-2	14	CASRGLANTGELFF	TGTGCCAGCAGGGGGCTAGCGAACACCGGGGAGCTGTTTTTT
TRBV10-3	.	.	TRBJ1-1	12	CAINTGTTEAFF	TGTGCCATTAATACAGGGACCACTGAAGCTTTCTTT
TRBV19	once	.	TRBJ2-7	16	CASSMGRGASSYEQYF	TGTGCCAGTAGTATGGGCAGGGGGGCCTCCTCCTACGAGCAGTACTTC
TRBV9	.	TRBD2	TRBJ2-1	15	CASSLTSGGYNEQFF	TGTGCCAGCAGCTTAACTAGCGGGGGGTACAATGAGCAGTTCTTC
TRBV6-2/TRBV6-3	.	.	TRBJ2-3	16	CASSPRGSRVPDTQYF	TGTGCCAGCAGCCCCCGGGGTAGCCGGGTCCCAGATACGCAGTATTTT
TRBV12-5	few	.	TRBJ2-7	12	CASAPRGYEQYF	TGTGCTAGTGCCCCCAGGGGCTACGAGCAGTACTTC
TRBV4-2	.	TRBD2	TRBJ2-5	17	CASSPQLAGGPGGTQYF	TGTGCCAGCAGCCCACAACTAGCGGGGGGGCCGGGAGGGACCCAGTACTTC
TRBV28	once	.	TRBJ2-3	12	CASSPDGSAQYF	TGTGCCAGCAGTCCAGACGGGAGTGCGCAGTATTTT
TRBV4-1	.	.	TRBJ1-4	17	CASTLATGGNGNEKLFF	TGCGCCAGCACTCTAGCCACTGGAGGCAACGGTAATGAAAAACTGTTTTTT
TRBV6-2/TRBV6-3	.	TRBD1	TRBJ1-5	15	CASSYSDRGNQPQHF	TGTGCCAGCAGTTACTCTGACAGGGGCAATCAGCCCCAGCATTTT
TRBV21-1	.	.	TRBJ2-7	16	CASSKAPSGRAGEQYF	TGTGCCAGCAGCAAAGCGCCTAGCGGGAGGGCCGGAGAGCAGTACTTC
TRBV5-6	.	TRBD1	TRBJ2-7	17	CASSLGWTGGISYEQYF	TGTGCCAGCAGCTTGGGATGGACAGGGGGGATTTCCTACGAGCAGTACTTC